This is a list of T cell receptor beta chains from one sample in a study of shared clonotypes between healthy human individuals. The repertoire was sequenced with immunoSEQ multiplex PCR; TCRdb's copy has only in-frame clones and lacks some. The sample includes about 2.1 million clones, just under 95% of them seen just once. The sample consisted of naive CD8+ T cells from PBMCs. The receptors here all came from a man aged 18 to 29 in good health. Some clones in this sample may be carry-over from other donors' samples. CDR3s include the opening cysteine and the closing phenylalanine or tryptophan. D genes are given only for firm matches. Clone sizes are given selectively: once, few, many, or a class where the clone is expanded.

>TRBV7-9|-|-|TRBJ2-2
TGTGCCAGCAGCTTAATCCGGACAGCCAGCCCCACCGGGGAGCTGTTTTTT
CASSLIRTASPTGELFF
>TRBV28|-|-|TRBJ1-6
TGTGCCAGCAGACCGTATCTGAGTTCGGGATCACCCCTCCACTTT
CASRPYLSSGSPLHF
>TRBV7-9|-|-|TRBJ2-5
TGTGCCAGCAGCTCCAACCAAGAGACCCAGTACTTC
CASSSNQETQYF
>TRBV15|TRBD1|-|TRBJ1-1
TGTGCCACCAGCAGAGATTCTACAGGGGCGAACACTGAAGCTTTCTTT
CATSRDSTGANTEAFF
>TRBV19|TRBD1|-|TRBJ1-5
TGTGCCAGTAGTATAGGAAGACAGGGTGGTCAGCCCCAGCATTTT
CASSIGRQGGQPQHF
>TRBV4-1|TRBD1|-|TRBJ2-7
TGCGCCAGCAGCCAAGAGGGGACAGGGGCCTACGAGCAGTACTTC
CASSQEGTGAYEQYF
>TRBV7-6|TRBD1|-|TRBJ1-3
TGTGCCAGCAGCTTCGCTCCAGGACAGGGGGTTGATGGAAACACCATATATTTT
CASSFAPGQGVDGNTIYF
>TRBV25-1|-|-|TRBJ2-1
TGTGCCAGCAGACCCAGGGGCCCCTCGGGAGGTGAGCAGTTCTTC
CASRPRGPSGGEQFF
>TRBV21-1|-|-|TRBJ2-5
TGTGCCAGCAGCGCAAAACCTTGGGAGACCCAGTACTTC
CASSAKPWETQYF
>TRBV27|-|-|TRBJ1-1
TGTGCCAGCAGTTTAGGGCAGGCCCTTTCAAACACTGAAGCTTTCTTT
CASSLGQALSNTEAFF
>TRBV28|-|-|TRBJ2-1
TGTGCCAGCAGTTTATATGGGCGTAACCCAATCAATGAGCAGTTCTTC
CASSLYGRNPINEQFF
>TRBV30|TRBD1|-|TRBJ2-7
TGTGCCTGGAGTGTAGTGGACAGGGGGCGCGTGCAGTACTTC
CAWSVVDRGRVQYF
>TRBV7-8|-|-|TRBJ1-2
TGTGCCAGCAGCTTACGGACCCAGCAAGGGTATGGCTACACCTTC
CASSLRTQQGYGYTF
>TRBV29-1|-|-|TRBJ2-1
TGCAGCGTTCGCACAGACGGAAATGAGCAGTTCTTC
CSVRTDGNEQFF
>TRBV27|-|-|TRBJ2-1
TGTGCCAGCAGTCGAGGGGACTGGGACAATGAGCAGTTCTTC
CASSRGDWDNEQFF
>TRBV28|-|-|TRBJ1-5
TGTGCCAGCAGTTTCGACCTCAATCAGCCCCAGCATTTT
CASSFDLNQPQHF
>TRBV27|-|-|TRBJ1-5
TGTGCCAGCAGTTTATCCGCAGGGTCCCTTCGGCCCCAGCATTTT
CASSLSAGSLRPQHF
>TRBV5-6|-|-|TRBJ2-1
TGTGCCAGCAGCTTGGGTGGGGGCTCCTACAATGAGCAGTTCTTC
CASSLGGGSYNEQFF
>TRBV27|-|-|TRBJ2-1
TGTGCCAGCAGTTTCGGCCGTAGCTCCTACAATGAGCAGTTCTTC
CASSFGRSSYNEQFF
>TRBV5-1|-|-|TRBJ1-1
TGCGCCAGCAGCGATAAGGTAGACAGGACGATGAACACTGAAGCTTTCTTT
CASSDKVDRTMNTEAFF
>TRBV27|-|-|TRBJ1-2
TGTGCCAGCAGTTCCTTCTCCGACACAACGAATGGCTACACCTTC
CASSSFSDTTNGYTF
>TRBV10-3|-|-|TRBJ1-5
TGTGCCATCAGTGAGAGGGGACACTCGAGCAATCAGCCCCAGCATTTT
CAISERGHSSNQPQHF
>TRBV10-3|-|-|TRBJ2-1
TGTGCCATCAGTGAGTCTGCTAGCAGTTCATACAATGAGCAGTTCTTC
CAISESASSSYNEQFF
>TRBV28|-|-|TRBJ1-6
TGTGCCAGCAGTTATCCCCCCGCAGGGGCGAATTCACCCCTCCACTTT
CASSYPPAGANSPLHF
>TRBV11-3|-|-|TRBJ1-1
TGTGCCAGCAGCCCGCTTAAGGGCAGGGGCCTTTTTACTGAAGCTTTCTTT
CASSPLKGRGLFTEAFF
>TRBV6-6|-|-|TRBJ2-2
TGTGCCAGCAGTTATGGGGAAGGGGAGCTGTTTTTT
CASSYGEGELFF
>TRBV21-1|-|once|TRBJ1-4
TGTGCCAGCAGCAAAGATGCCAGAAGACTCACAACTAATGAAAAACTGTTTTTT
CASSKDARRLTTNEKLFF
>TRBV9|TRBD1|-|TRBJ2-3
TGTGCCAGCAGCTCCGACAGGGGCACAGATACGCAGTATTTT
CASSSDRGTDTQYF
>TRBV27|-|-|TRBJ2-7
TGTGCCAGCAGTCCGATCGGCTACGAGCAGTACTTC
CASSPIGYEQYF
>TRBV2|-|-|TRBJ2-7
TGTGCCAGCAGTGAGGCGCAGGGTGGACACTACGAGCAGTACTTC
CASSEAQGGHYEQYF
>TRBV29-1|-|-|TRBJ2-1
TGCAGCGTAGACAGGTACAATGAGCAGTTCTTC
CSVDRYNEQFF
>TRBV19|-|-|TRBJ2-7
TGTGCCAGTAGTTATCAGGGGTCCTACTACGAGCAGTACTTC
CASSYQGSYYEQYF
>TRBV7-8|TRBD2|-|TRBJ2-5
TGTGCCAGCAGCTTAGGACTAGCGGAACAAGAGACCCAGTACTTC
CASSLGLAEQETQYF
>TRBV6-1|TRBD2|-|TRBJ2-1
TGTGCCAGCAGGAAGACTAGCCCTTACAATGAGCAGTTCTTC
CASRKTSPYNEQFF
>TRBV27|-|-|TRBJ2-5
TGTGCCAGCAGTTTATCCCCCCTCCAAGAGACCCAGTACTTC
CASSLSPLQETQYF
>TRBV7-2|-|-|TRBJ2-3
TGTGCCAGCAGCCGGATCACCACAGATACGCAGTATTTT
CASSRITTDTQYF
>TRBV27|-|-|TRBJ2-1
TGTGCCAGCAGCCTGACATCCGCCTACAATGAGCAGTTCTTC
CASSLTSAYNEQFF
>TRBV7-9|-|-|TRBJ2-1
TGTGCCAGCAGCTTACCGATGTCCCCCAAGGGCCATGAGCAGTTCTTC
CASSLPMSPKGHEQFF
>TRBV5-8|TRBD2|-|TRBJ2-1
TGTGCCAGCAGCCCGGGACTAGCGGGCGGGGTGGATGAGCAGTTCTTC
CASSPGLAGGVDEQFF
>TRBV4-1|-|-|TRBJ2-3
TGCGCCAGCAGCCAAGATTCGACAGTAGCCACGCAGTATTTT
CASSQDSTVATQYF